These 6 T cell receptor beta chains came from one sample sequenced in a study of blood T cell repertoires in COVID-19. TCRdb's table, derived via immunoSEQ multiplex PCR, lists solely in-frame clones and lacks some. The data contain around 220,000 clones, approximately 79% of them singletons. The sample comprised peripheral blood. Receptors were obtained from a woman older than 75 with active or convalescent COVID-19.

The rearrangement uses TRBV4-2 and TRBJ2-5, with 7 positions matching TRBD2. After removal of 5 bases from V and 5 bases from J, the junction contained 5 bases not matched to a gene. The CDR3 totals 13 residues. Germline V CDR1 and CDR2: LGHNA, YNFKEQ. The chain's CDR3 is CASSWAAGETQYF. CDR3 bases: TGTGCCAGCAGCTGGGCAGCGGGGGAGACCCAGTACTTC.

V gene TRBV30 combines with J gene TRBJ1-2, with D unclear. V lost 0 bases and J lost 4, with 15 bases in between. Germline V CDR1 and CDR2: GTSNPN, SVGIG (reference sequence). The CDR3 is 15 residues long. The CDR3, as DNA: TGTGCCTGGAGTGTACAAGGAATAAGCGGCTATGGCTACACCTTC. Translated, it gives CAWSVQGISGYGYTF.

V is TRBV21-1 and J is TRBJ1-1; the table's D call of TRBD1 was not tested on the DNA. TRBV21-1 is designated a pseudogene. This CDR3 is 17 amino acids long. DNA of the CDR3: TGTGCCAGCAGCCGCCGGGACAGCGACTACTCGAACACTGAAGCTTTCTTT. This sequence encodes CASSRRDSDYSNTEAFF.

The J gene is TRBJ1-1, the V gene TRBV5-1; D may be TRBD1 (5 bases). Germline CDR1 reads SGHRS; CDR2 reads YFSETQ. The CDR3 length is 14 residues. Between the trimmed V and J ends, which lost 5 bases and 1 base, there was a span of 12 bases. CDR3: CASSTQGSNTEAFF. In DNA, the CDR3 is TGCGCCAGCAGTACGCAGGGCTCGAACACTGAAGCTTTCTTT.

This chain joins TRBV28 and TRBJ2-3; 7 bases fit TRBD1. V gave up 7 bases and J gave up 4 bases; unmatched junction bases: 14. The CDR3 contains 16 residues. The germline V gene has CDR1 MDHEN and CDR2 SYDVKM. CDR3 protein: CASKGVGTRGPDTQYF. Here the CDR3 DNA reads TGTGCCAGCAAGGGCGTCGGGACAAGGGGGCCAGATACGCAGTATTTT.

CDR3 sequence (DNA): TGTGCCAGCAGCTTAGACGCCGGTACGCAGTATTTT. Translated, it gives CASSLDAGTQYF. This chain connects TRBV7-8 to TRBJ2-3; D unclear. V lost 1 base and J lost 8, with 7 bases in between. This CDR3 contains 12 residues. Germline CDR1 SGHVS, CDR2 FQNEAQ.